This record concerns one T cell receptor beta chain sequence. J gave up 2 bases and V 5 bases, and 3 bases lay outside the gene matches. From germline, CDR1 is SGHVS and CDR2 FQNEAQ. The CDR3 has 15 residues. This entry comes from a study of blood T cell repertoires in COVID-19. Study overall: COVID-19 samples from acute and convalescent phases originated in the United States, Italy and Spain. PBMCs, B-cell-depleted T cells, or T cells provided the cDNA or gDNA that made up the material.

Authors' methods: Reference gene primer amplification gave nucleated cell count estimates. The table came from immunoSEQ multiplex PCR; TCRdb's copy has only in-frame clones and leaves some out. Clone size and V and J calls were adopted from that table, with D and trimming inferred from the DNA. Among some 24,000 clones listed, roughly nine tenths were seen once. The rearrangement uses TRBV7-8 and TRBJ2-7; TRBD2 matches at 13 bases. Sequenced sample: peripheral blood. This clonotype originated in a man in his 70s with acute or convalescent COVID-19. Here the CDR3 reads CASSPGTSGAYEQYF. CDR3 DNA sequence: TGTGCCAGCAGCCCCGGGACTAGCGGGGCCTACGAGCAGTACTTC.